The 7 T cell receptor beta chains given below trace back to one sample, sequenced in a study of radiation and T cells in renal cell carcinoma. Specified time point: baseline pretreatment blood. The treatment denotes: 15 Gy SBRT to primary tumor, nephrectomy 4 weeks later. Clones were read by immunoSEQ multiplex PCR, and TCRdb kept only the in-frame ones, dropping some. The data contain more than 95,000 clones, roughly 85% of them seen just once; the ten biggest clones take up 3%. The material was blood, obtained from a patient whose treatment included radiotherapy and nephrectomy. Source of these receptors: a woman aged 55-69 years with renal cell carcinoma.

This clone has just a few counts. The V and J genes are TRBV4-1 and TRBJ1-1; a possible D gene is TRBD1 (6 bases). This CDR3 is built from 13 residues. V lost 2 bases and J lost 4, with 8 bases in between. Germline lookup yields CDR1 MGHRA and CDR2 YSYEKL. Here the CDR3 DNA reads TGCGCCAGCAGCCAAATAGGGGGCACTGAAGCTTTCTTT. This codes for CASSQIGGTEAFF.

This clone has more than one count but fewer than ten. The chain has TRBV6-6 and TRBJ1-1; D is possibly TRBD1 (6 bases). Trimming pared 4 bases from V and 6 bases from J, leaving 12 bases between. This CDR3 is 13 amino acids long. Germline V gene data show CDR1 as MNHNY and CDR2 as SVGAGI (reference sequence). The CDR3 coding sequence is TGTGCCAGCAGTTCGACAGGTAGCGCTGAAGCTTTCTTT. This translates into CASSSTGSAEAFF.

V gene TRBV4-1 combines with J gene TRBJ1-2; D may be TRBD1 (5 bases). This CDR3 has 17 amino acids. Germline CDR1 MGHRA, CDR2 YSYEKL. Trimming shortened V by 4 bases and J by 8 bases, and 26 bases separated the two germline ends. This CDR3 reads CASSRGLLARALGGYTF. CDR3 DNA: TGCGCCAGCAGCCGGGGCCTCCTTGCGCGGGCGCTTGGCGGCTACACCTTC.

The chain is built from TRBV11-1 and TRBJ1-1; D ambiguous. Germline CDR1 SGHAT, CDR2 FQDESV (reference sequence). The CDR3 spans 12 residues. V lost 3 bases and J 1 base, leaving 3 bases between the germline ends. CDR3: CASSFRNTEAFF. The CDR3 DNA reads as TGTGCCAGCAGCTTCAGGAACACTGAAGCTTTCTTT.

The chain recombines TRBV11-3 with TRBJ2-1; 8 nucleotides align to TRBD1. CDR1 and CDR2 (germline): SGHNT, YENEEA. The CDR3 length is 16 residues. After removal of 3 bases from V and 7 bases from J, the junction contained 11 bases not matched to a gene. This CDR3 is CASSLFGQGATNEQFF. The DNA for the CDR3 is TGTGCCAGCAGCTTGTTTGGGCAGGGGGCGACAAATGAGCAGTTCTTC.

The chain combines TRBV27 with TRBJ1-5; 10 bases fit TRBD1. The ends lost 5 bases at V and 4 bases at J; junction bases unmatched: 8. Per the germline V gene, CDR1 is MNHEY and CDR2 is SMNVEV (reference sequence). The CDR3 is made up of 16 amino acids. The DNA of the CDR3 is TGTGCCAGCAGTGGCAAAGGGGACAGGGGAAATCAGCCCCAGCATTTT. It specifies CASSGKGDRGNQPQHF.

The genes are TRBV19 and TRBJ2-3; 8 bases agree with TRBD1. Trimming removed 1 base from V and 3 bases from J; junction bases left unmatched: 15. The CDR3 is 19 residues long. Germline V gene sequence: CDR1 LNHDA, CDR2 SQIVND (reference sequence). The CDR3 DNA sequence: TGTGCCAGTAGTATAGGACCCGGGACAGGACGGGGTTGGACAGATACGCAGTATTTT. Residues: CASSIGPGTGRGWTDTQYF.